This TCR beta chain was retrieved from a study of cytotoxic CD8 clonotypes in ibrutinib-treated CLL. Study summary: Overall, around 25 responses were partial and 2 complete; following median roughly 68 months, around 15 patients stayed remitted and 12 progressed. Once treatment had gone on for a median of about twelve months, range 6 to 36, response samples were drawn. Study findings and constraints: The clonality rise at ibrutinib response reflected private clonotype expansion.

The CDR3 covers 14 residues. Losses at the gene ends were 6 bases for V and 5 bases for J; bases not matched to a gene: 7. Germline CDR1 SGHNT, CDR2 YENEEA. The method was immunoSEQ multiplex PCR; TCRdb's version includes in-frame clones alone and lacks a portion of them. The table has about 45,000 clones, approximately 65% seen once. With respect to this clone: Its antigen is undetermined.

V usage is TRBV11-3 and J usage is TRBJ2-7, with 10 bases fitting TRBD1. The sequence came from a human donor with chronic lymphocytic leukemia. The specimen comprised PBMCs, sampled after 24 months of ibrutinib treatment. DNA of the CDR3: TGTGCCAGCAGTCCTGGGACAGGGGACCACGAGCAGTACTTC. It translates to CASSPGTGDHEQYF.